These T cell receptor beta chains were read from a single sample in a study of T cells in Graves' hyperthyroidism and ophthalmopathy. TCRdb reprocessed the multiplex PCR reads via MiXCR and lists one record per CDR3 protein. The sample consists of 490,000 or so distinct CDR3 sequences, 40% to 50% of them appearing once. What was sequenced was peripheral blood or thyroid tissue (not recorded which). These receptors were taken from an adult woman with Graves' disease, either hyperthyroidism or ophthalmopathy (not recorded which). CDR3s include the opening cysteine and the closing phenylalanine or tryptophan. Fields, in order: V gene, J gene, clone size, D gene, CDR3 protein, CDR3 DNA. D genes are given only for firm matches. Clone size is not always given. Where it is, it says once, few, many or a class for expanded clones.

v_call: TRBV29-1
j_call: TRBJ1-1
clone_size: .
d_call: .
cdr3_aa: CSVEGGLDTEAFF
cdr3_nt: TGCAGCGTTGAGGGGGGGCTCGACACTGAAGCTTTCTTT

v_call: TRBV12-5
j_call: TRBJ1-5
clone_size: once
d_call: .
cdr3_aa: CASEGRACHEQPQHF
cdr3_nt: TGTGCTAGTGAGGGAAGGGCATGCCACGAGCAGCCCCAGCATTTT

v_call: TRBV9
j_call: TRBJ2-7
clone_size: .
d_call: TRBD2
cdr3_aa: CASSVESGRVDEQYF
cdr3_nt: TGTGCCAGCAGCGTAGAAAGCGGGAGGGTAGACGAGCAGTACTTC

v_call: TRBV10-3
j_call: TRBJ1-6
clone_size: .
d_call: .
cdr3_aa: CAISESAPAGWSPLHF
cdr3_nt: TGTGCCATCAGTGAGTCGGCTCCGGCAGGGTGGTCACCCCTCCACTTT

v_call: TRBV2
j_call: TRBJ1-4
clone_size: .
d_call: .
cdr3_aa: CASSDLGNEKLFF
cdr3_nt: TGTGCCAGCAGTGACCTGGGAAATGAAAAACTGTTTTTT

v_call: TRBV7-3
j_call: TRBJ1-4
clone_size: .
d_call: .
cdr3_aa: CASSPPATNEKLFF
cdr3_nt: TGTGCCAGCAGCCCCCCGGCAACTAATGAAAAACTGTTTTTT

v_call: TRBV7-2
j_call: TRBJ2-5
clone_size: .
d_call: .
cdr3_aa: CASSRGDPARWGETQYF
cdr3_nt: TGTGCCAGCAGCCGCGGGGACCCGGCGAGGTGGGGGGAGACCCAGTACTTC

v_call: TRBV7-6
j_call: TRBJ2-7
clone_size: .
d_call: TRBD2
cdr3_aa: CASKGLAGGDEQYF
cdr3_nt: TGTGCCAGCAAGGGACTAGCGGGAGGTGATGAGCAGTACTTC

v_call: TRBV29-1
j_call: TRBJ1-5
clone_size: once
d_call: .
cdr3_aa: CSVAGAPDQPQHF
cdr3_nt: TGCAGCGTTGCGGGGGCGCCGGATCAGCCCCAGCATTTT

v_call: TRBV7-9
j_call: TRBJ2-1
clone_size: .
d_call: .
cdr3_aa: CASSPLGSNEQFF
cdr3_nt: TGTGCCAGCAGCCCTCTCGGGAGCAATGAGCAGTTCTTC

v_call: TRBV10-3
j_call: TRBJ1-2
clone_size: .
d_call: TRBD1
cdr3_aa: CASGNRGYGYTF
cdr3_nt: TGTGCCAGCGGCAACAGGGGATATGGCTACACCTTC

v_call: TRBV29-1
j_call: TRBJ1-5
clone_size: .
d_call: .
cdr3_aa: CSVGTVLNQPQHF
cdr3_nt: TGCAGCGTTGGGACAGTCCTCAATCAGCCCCAGCATTTT